The next 7 T cell receptor beta chains were all read from a single sample in a study of a mutant IDH1 vaccine in newly diagnosed glioma. These receptors have no identified antigens. Clones were read by immunoSEQ multiplex PCR, and TCRdb kept only the in-frame ones, dropping some. Here the sample spans tens of thousands of clones, roughly 82% being singletons. This sample's time point: week 23, last vaccination. What each vaccine dose contained was 300 ug of mutant IDH1 20-mer peptide, accompanied by topical imiquimod. The sample was PBMCs, taken from a glioma patient whose treatment included an IDH1 peptide vaccine. These receptors came from a young man with glioma.

The gene calls are TRBV12-5 and TRBJ2-7; 10 nucleotides agree with TRBD2. J was trimmed by 0 bases and V by 4 bases; bases with no gene match: 9. CDR1 LGHNT and CDR2 FRNRAP come from the germline V gene. This CDR3 comprises 17 residues. CDR3 sequence reads: CASGSSPTSGLSYEQYF. CDR3 coding DNA: TGTGCTAGTGGTTCCTCCCCGACTAGCGGGCTCTCCTACGAGCAGTACTTC.

The V call is TRBV10-3, the J call TRBJ2-6, with D possibly being TRBD1 or TRBD2 (5 bases each). In germline, CDR1 is ENHRY, CDR2 SYGVKD. The CDR3 is made up of 20 amino acids. Trimming shortened V by 4 bases and J by 0 bases, and 22 bases separated the two germline ends. For the CDR3, the DNA is TGTGCCATCAGTGTCGGCCCGAGTATGGGACGAGGCTCTGGGGCCAACGTCCTGACTTTC. Translation: CAISVGPSMGRGSGANVLTF.

This chain connects TRBV10-3 to TRBJ2-1; 13 bases match TRBD2. Germline assignment: CDR1 ENHRY and CDR2 SYGVKD. The length of the CDR3 is 17 residues. Trimming cost V 5 bases and J 6 bases; bases outside gene matches: 10. CDR3: CAISSKPGTSGINEQFF. CDR3 nucleotide sequence: TGTGCCATCAGTTCTAAACCCGGGACTAGCGGGATCAATGAGCAGTTCTTC.

The chain employs TRBV7-9 and TRBJ1-4; TRBD1 aligns across 9 bases. This CDR3 spans 16 amino acids. Germline lookup yields CDR1 SEHNR and CDR2 FQNEAQ (reference sequence). With 5 bases clipped from V and 4 bases from J, the junction kept 8 bases outside the gene matches. The chain's CDR3 is CASSPGDRVVNEKLFF. CDR3 DNA sequence: TGTGCCAGCAGCCCGGGGGACAGGGTAGTTAATGAAAAACTGTTTTTT. The full variable domain, rest sourced from reference TRBV7-9 and TRBJ1-4, is DTGVSQNPRHKITKRGQNVTFRCDPISEHNRLYWYRQTLGQGPEFLTYFQNEAQLEKSRLLSDRFSAERPKGSFSTLEIQRTEQGDSAMYLCASSPGDRVVNEKLFFGSGTQLSVL.

The gene calls are TRBV5-6 and TRBJ2-1; possible D gene TRBD1, 5 bases. CDR1 is SGHDT, CDR2 YYEEEE, per germline. Trimming stripped 0 bases from V and 7 bases from J, with 17 bases between. This CDR3 contains 16 residues. CDR3 region: CASSLGPSWGGNEQFF. DNA for the CDR3: TGTGCCAGCAGCTTGGGACCGTCTTGGGGCGGAAATGAGCAGTTCTTC.

This clone was seen just once. The chain is built from TRBV11-2 and TRBJ2-3, with 14 nucleotides matching TRBD2. Germline V gene lookup returns CDR1 SGHAT and CDR2 FQNNGV. The trim removed 3 bases at V and 2 bases at J, leaving 10 bases unmatched. The CDR3 runs 19 residues. The CDR3 sequence: CASSFRLAGGTGDTDTQYF. The CDR3 DNA follows: TGTGCCAGCAGCTTCAGACTAGCGGGAGGGACTGGGGACACAGATACGCAGTATTTT.

This chain uses TRBV7-9 with TRBJ1-2; possibly TRBD1 for D (5 bases). The germline CDR1 and CDR2 sequences are SEHNR and FQNEAQ (reference sequence). The CDR3 runs to 14 residues. Deletions cut 5 bases from V and 0 bases from J, with 10 bases between. The CDR3 is CASSGRDPNYGYTF. In nucleotides, the CDR3 is TGTGCCAGCAGCGGACGGGACCCTAACTATGGCTACACCTTC.